This is a list of T cell receptor beta chains from one sample in a study of T cell repertoires in cytomegalovirus infection. TCRdb re-called the reads through MiXCR, storing one row per CDR3 protein. The table has hundreds of thousands of distinct CDR3 sequences, around a third seen once. These receptors lack a known antigen. Sequencing was performed on cultured PBMCs, taken from culture after CMV antigen stimulation. The receptor set was obtained from a human donor in good health (CMV status not recorded). Some clones in this sample may be carry-over from other donors' samples. Both conserved end residues are part of each CDR3. Fields, in order: D gene, CDR3 length, J gene, clone size, V gene, CDR3 protein, CDR3 DNA. A D gene is named only where the DNA matches it firmly. Size tells how often a clone was seen (once, few, many) or the class of an expanded clone, and some rows leave it out.

D: -; length: 13; J: TRBJ2-3; size: -; V: TRBV29-1; CDR3: CSVRRVSTDTQYF; DNA: TGCAGCGTTCGGCGGGTTAGCACAGATACGCAGTATTTT
D: TRBD2; length: 19; J: TRBJ2-2; size: -; V: TRBV12-3/TRBV12-4; CDR3: CASRSPLGLAGGRTGELFF; DNA: TGTGCCAGCAGGTCGCCCTTGGGACTAGCGGGGGGACGTACCGGGGAGCTGTTTTTT
D: TRBD2; length: 17; J: TRBJ2-5; size: -; V: TRBV7-2; CDR3: CASSLGPGGRAAETQYF; DNA: TGTGCCAGCAGCTTAGGCCCAGGCGGGAGGGCCGCGGAGACCCAGTACTTC
D: -; length: 14; J: TRBJ2-7; size: -; V: TRBV7-8; CDR3: CASSRFTETYEQYF; DNA: TGTGCCAGCAGCCGTTTTACAGAGACCTACGAGCAGTACTTC
D: -; length: 14; J: TRBJ2-5; size: few; V: TRBV19; CDR3: CASSTVTRQETQYF; DNA: TGTGCCAGTAGTACGGTCACAAGACAAGAGACCCAGTACTTC
D: -; length: 14; J: TRBJ1-1; size: -; V: TRBV28; CDR3: CASRPGPSGTEAFF; DNA: TGTGCCAGCAGACCGGGACCTTCGGGCACTGAAGCTTTCTTT
D: TRBD1; length: 14; J: TRBJ1-5; size: few; V: TRBV6-5; CDR3: CASSRDRVRQPQHF; DNA: TGTGCCAGCAGTAGGGACAGGGTAAGGCAGCCCCAGCATTTT
D: -; length: 17; J: TRBJ2-3; size: few; V: TRBV19; CDR3: CASSMAGGAIRTDTQYF; DNA: TGTGCCAGTAGTATGGCTGGCGGGGCGATTCGCACAGATACGCAGTATTTT
D: -; length: 13; J: TRBJ1-1; size: once; V: TRBV29-1; CDR3: CSVLTGRDTEAFF; DNA: TGCAGCGTTCTGACAGGCCGAGACACTGAAGCTTTCTTT
D: -; length: 15; J: TRBJ1-1; size: few; V: TRBV6-5; CDR3: CASSYSPTKNTEAFF; DNA: TGTGCCAGCAGTTACTCCCCGACAAAGAACACTGAAGCTTTCTTT
D: -; length: 13; J: TRBJ2-3; size: -; V: TRBV24-1; CDR3: CATSDPTSDTQYF; DNA: TGTGCCACCAGTGATCCCACCTCAGATACGCAGTATTTT
D: TRBD1; length: 20; J: TRBJ1-3; size: -; V: TRBV5-4; CDR3: CASSTLPGQATIFSGNTIYF; DNA: TGTGCCAGCAGCACTCTACCGGGACAGGCTACTATATTCTCTGGAAACACCATATATTTT
D: TRBD2; length: 17; J: TRBJ2-3; size: -; V: TRBV11-2; CDR3: CASSTIAGGTSSNTQYF; DNA: TGTGCCAGCAGCACCATAGCGGGGGGTACGAGTTCAAATACGCAGTATTTT
D: TRBD1; length: 15; J: TRBJ2-2; size: few; V: TRBV6-2/TRBV6-3; CDR3: CASSYGDRLPGELFF; DNA: TGTGCCAGCAGTTATGGGGACAGGCTCCCCGGGGAGCTGTTTTTT
D: TRBD1; length: 15; J: TRBJ2-5; size: -; V: TRBV15; CDR3: CATSRDLGGGETQYF; DNA: TGTGCCACCAGCAGAGATTTAGGGGGCGGAGAGACCCAGTACTTC
D: -; length: 13; J: TRBJ2-5; size: many; V: TRBV7-2; CDR3: CASSLEGVETQYF; DNA: TGTGCCAGCAGCTTAGAGGGTGTAGAGACCCAGTACTTC
D: -; length: 18; J: TRBJ1-2; size: -; V: TRBV6-6; CDR3: CASSYSGDRYETIYGYTF; DNA: TGTGCCAGCAGTTACTCGGGGGACCGCTACGAGACGATCTATGGCTACACCTTC
D: -; length: 15; J: TRBJ2-4; size: -; V: TRBV5-4; CDR3: CASRQVGAAKNIQYF; DNA: TGTGCCAGCCGCCAAGTGGGCGCTGCCAAAAACATTCAGTACTTC
D: TRBD1; length: 17; J: TRBJ1-5; size: -; V: TRBV15; CDR3: CATSRDRRTGLNQPQHF; DNA: TGTGCCACCAGCAGAGATCGAAGGACAGGGTTGAATCAGCCCCAGCATTTT
D: -; length: 14; J: TRBJ1-5; size: few; V: TRBV6-1; CDR3: CASTHTFSNQPQHF; DNA: TGTGCCAGCACCCACACCTTTAGCAATCAGCCCCAGCATTTT
D: -; length: 15; J: TRBJ2-4; size: few; V: TRBV19; CDR3: CASSMGISRKGIQYF; DNA: TGTGCCAGTAGTATGGGGATCTCCCGGAAGGGCATTCAGTACTTC
D: -; length: 16; J: TRBJ1-4; size: -; V: TRBV6-6; CDR3: CASSYATGGTNEKLFF; DNA: TGTGCCAGCAGTTACGCCACAGGAGGTACTAATGAAAAACTGTTTTTT
D: TRBD1; length: 15; J: TRBJ1-2; size: -; V: TRBV19; CDR3: CASSPQGQGLSGYTF; DNA: TGTGCCAGTAGCCCTCAGGGACAGGGGTTGAGTGGCTACACCTTC
D: -; length: 14; J: TRBJ1-2; size: -; V: TRBV5-1; CDR3: CASSSSGFNYGYTF; DNA: TGCGCCAGCAGCTCCTCCGGTTTTAACTATGGCTACACCTTC
D: -; length: 12; J: TRBJ1-2; size: -; V: TRBV12-3/TRBV12-4; CDR3: CASRGFGYGYTF; DNA: TGTGCCAGCAGGGGCTTCGGCTATGGCTACACCTTC
D: TRBD2; length: 15; J: TRBJ2-1; size: few; V: TRBV19; CDR3: CASKLAAVPRVEQFF; DNA: TGTGCCAGTAAGCTAGCGGCGGTACCTCGGGTGGAGCAGTTCTTC
D: TRBD1; length: 15; J: TRBJ2-5; size: -; V: TRBV11-1; CDR3: CASSSGTAGPRTQYF; DNA: TGTGCCAGCAGCTCGGGGACAGCCGGCCCGCGGACCCAGTACTTC
D: -; length: 12; J: TRBJ2-7; size: few; V: TRBV6-1; CDR3: CAARWGHYEQYF; DNA: TGTGCCGCGCGGTGGGGCCACTACGAGCAGTACTTC
D: -; length: 13; J: TRBJ2-5; size: -; V: TRBV7-6; CDR3: CASSLVPAETQYF; DNA: TGTGCCAGCAGCTTAGTTCCGGCGGAGACCCAGTACTTC
D: TRBD1; length: 13; J: TRBJ2-7; size: -; V: TRBV6-1; CDR3: CASSTTGGREQYF; DNA: TGTGCCAGCAGTACCACAGGGGGCCGTGAGCAGTACTTC
D: TRBD2; length: 14; J: TRBJ2-1; size: -; V: TRBV2; CDR3: CASSELAGVNEQFF; DNA: TGTGCCAGCAGTGAATTAGCGGGAGTCAATGAGCAGTTCTTC
D: TRBD1; length: 13; J: TRBJ1-1; size: few; V: TRBV6-1; CDR3: CASSWDRGAEAFF; DNA: TGTGCCAGCAGCTGGGACAGGGGCGCTGAAGCTTTCTTT
D: -; length: 15; J: TRBJ2-5; size: few; V: TRBV11-2; CDR3: CASSPFRGKRETQYF; DNA: TGTGCCAGCAGCCCCTTCAGGGGCAAGAGGGAGACCCAGTACTTC
D: -; length: 13; J: TRBJ1-1; size: -; V: TRBV6-5; CDR3: CASSKRVDTEAFF; DNA: TGTGCCAGCAGTAAGAGGGTGGATACTGAAGCTTTCTTT
D: -; length: 15; J: TRBJ2-3; size: many; V: TRBV7-2; CDR3: CASSRASSWADTQYF; DNA: TGTGCCAGCAGCCGGGCCTCGTCCTGGGCAGATACGCAGTATTTT
D: TRBD2; length: 14; J: TRBJ2-2; size: -; V: TRBV4-2; CDR3: CASSSRTSSRELFF; DNA: TGTGCCAGCAGTTCCCGGACTAGCAGCAGGGAGCTGTTTTTT
D: TRBD2; length: 16; J: TRBJ2-5; size: many; V: TRBV7-2; CDR3: CASSPVPPRGGETQYF; DNA: TGTGCCAGCAGCCCCGTCCCCCCTCGCGGGGGAGAGACCCAGTACTTC
D: -; length: 16; J: TRBJ2-1; size: -; V: TRBV7-9; CDR3: CASSPRTSSSYNEQFF; DNA: TGTGCCAGCAGCCCACGGACGAGTAGCTCCTACAATGAGCAGTTCTTC
D: TRBD1; length: 15; J: TRBJ2-7; size: -; V: TRBV28; CDR3: CASSHQDRGLGEQYF; DNA: TGTGCCAGCAGTCATCAGGACAGGGGTCTTGGAGAGCAGTACTTC
D: TRBD1; length: 14; J: TRBJ2-7; size: many; V: TRBV7-9; CDR3: CASSTDRGIYEQYF; DNA: TGTGCCAGCAGCACAGACAGGGGTATCTACGAGCAGTACTTC
D: -; length: 13; J: TRBJ2-7; size: -; V: TRBV6-2/TRBV6-3; CDR3: CASSFNADYEQYF; DNA: TGTGCCAGCAGTTTCAACGCGGACTACGAGCAGTACTTC
D: TRBD1; length: 13; J: TRBJ1-6; size: -; V: TRBV10-3; CDR3: CATKGQYNSPLHF; DNA: TGTGCCACAAAGGGACAGTATAATTCACCCCTCCACTTT
D: -; length: 14; J: TRBJ1-1; size: few; V: TRBV2; CDR3: CASRKGVLLTGAFF; DNA: TGTGCCAGCAGAAAGGGGGTACTTCTAACGGGAGCTTTCTTT
D: -; length: 13; J: TRBJ2-1; size: few; V: TRBV12-5; CDR3: CASGLGSYNEQFF; DNA: TGTGCTAGTGGTTTGGGTAGTTACAATGAGCAGTTCTTC
D: TRBD1; length: 16; J: TRBJ1-5; size: -; V: TRBV7-9; CDR3: CASSPKDRGKNQPQHF; DNA: TGTGCCAGCAGCCCCAAGGACAGGGGAAAAAATCAGCCCCAGCATTTT
D: TRBD2; length: 15; J: TRBJ2-1; size: -; V: TRBV7-2; CDR3: CASSLRASGRPSQFF; DNA: TGTGCCAGCAGCTTAAGAGCTAGCGGGAGGCCATCGCAGTTCTTC